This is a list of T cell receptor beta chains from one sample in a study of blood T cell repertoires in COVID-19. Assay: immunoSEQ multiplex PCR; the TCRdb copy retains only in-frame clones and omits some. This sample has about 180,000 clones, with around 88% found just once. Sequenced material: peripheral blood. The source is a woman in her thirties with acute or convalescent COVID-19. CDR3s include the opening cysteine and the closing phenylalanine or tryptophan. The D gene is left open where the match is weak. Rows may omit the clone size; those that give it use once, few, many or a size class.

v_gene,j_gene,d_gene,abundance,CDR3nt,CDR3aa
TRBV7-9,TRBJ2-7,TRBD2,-,TGTGCCAGCAGCCTCCCGGGGGGAGCTGGCTCCTACGAGCAGTACTTC,CASSLPGGAGSYEQYF
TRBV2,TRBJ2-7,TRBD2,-,TGTGCCAGCAGTTCCGGGCTAGCGGGACTCTACGAGCAGTACTTC,CASSSGLAGLYEQYF
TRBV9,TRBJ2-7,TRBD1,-,TGTGCCAGCAGCGGGGGACAGGGGTACGAGCAGTACTTC,CASSGGQGYEQYF
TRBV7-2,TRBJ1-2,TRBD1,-,TGTGCCAGCAGCTTAAGACAGGGGGGCGGCTACACCTTC,CASSLRQGGGYTF
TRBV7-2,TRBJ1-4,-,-,TGTGCCAGCAGCTTGAGGACTAATGAAAAACTGTTTTTT,CASSLRTNEKLFF
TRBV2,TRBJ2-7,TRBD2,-,TGTGCCAGCGGAACGGGACTAGCGGGCTACGAGCAGTACTTC,CASGTGLAGYEQYF
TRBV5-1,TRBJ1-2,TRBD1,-,TGCGCCAGCAGCGCAGACAGGGGGCTCAATGGCTACACCTTC,CASSADRGLNGYTF
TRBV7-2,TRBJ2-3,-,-,TGTGCCAGCAGCACCGCTAGGTCAGATACGCAGTATTTT,CASSTARSDTQYF
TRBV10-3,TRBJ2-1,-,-,TGTGCCATCAGTGAGCCTATGGCCGGAACGACATACAATGAGCAGTTCTTC,CAISEPMAGTTYNEQFF
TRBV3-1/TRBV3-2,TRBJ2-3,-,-,TGTGCCAGCAGACTCGCAGATACGCAGTATTTT,CASRLADTQYF
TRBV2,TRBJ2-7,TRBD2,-,TGTGCCAGCAGTGGGCTAGCGGGAGTTCGGTACGAGCAGTACTTC,CASSGLAGVRYEQYF
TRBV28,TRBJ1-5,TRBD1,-,TGTGCCAGCAGACAGACAGGGTGGGCCGGTTGGCCCCAGCATTTT,CASRQTGWAGWPQHF
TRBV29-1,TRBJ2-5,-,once,TGCAGCGTCGATCAGGGTTTGGCGCAAGAGACCCAGTACTTC,CSVDQGLAQETQYF
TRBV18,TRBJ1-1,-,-,TGTGCCAGCTCACCAGGGTTAGGGGACACTGAAGCTTTCTTT,CASSPGLGDTEAFF
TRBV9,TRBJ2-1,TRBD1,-,TGTGCCAGCACGCCGACAGGGGGTTTTTCTGGACAGCAGTTCTTC,CASTPTGGFSGQQFF
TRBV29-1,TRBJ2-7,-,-,TGCAGCGTTGTAAGGCAGGGTGGGGTCGAGCAGTACTTC,CSVVRQGGVEQYF
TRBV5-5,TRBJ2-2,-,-,TGTGCCAGCAGCCATCCCAAAGGAGTGTCCACCGGGGAGCTGTTTTTT,CASSHPKGVSTGELFF
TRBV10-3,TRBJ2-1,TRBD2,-,TGTGCCATCACTGCCGGACTAGCGGGAACCAATGAGCAGTTCTTC,CAITAGLAGTNEQFF
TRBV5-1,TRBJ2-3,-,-,TGCGCCAGCAGCTTGGCTGACGGGACAGATACGCAGTATTTT,CASSLADGTDTQYF
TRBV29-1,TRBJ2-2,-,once,TGCAGCGTTGATATTAACACCGGGGAGCTGTTTTTT,CSVDINTGELFF
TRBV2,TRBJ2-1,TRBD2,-,TGTGCCAGCAGTACTAGCGGGAGCTACAATGAGCAGTTCTTC,CASSTSGSYNEQFF
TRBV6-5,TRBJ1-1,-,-,TGTGCCAGCATCCCGGGGGGTGGCAGAGAAGCTTTCTTT,CASIPGGGREAFF
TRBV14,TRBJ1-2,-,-,TGTGCCAGCAGCCAGGGAGTAAATGGCTACACCTTC,CASSQGVNGYTF
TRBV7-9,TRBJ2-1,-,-,TGTGCCAGCAGCTTAGGCGAGAATGAGCAGTTCTTC,CASSLGENEQFF
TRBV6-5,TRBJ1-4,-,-,TGTGCCAGCAGAAGGACAGCAACTAATGAAAAACTGTTTTTT,CASRRTATNEKLFF
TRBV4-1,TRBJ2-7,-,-,TGCGCCAGCAGCCACCAAAACAGGGCTTCCTACGAGCAGTACTTC,CASSHQNRASYEQYF
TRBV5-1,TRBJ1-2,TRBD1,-,TGCGCCAGCAGCTGGGGACAGGGGGATGGCTACACCTTC,CASSWGQGDGYTF
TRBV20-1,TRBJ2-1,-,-,TGCAGAGCGATGGGAGGTGAGCAGTTCTTC,CRAMGGEQFF
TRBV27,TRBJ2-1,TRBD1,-,TGTGCCAGCAGTTCCGCCGGGACAGGGAAGTTCTTC,CASSSAGTGKFF
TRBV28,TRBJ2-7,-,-,TGTGCCAGCAGTTTGTTCAGATACGAGCAGTACTTC,CASSLFRYEQYF
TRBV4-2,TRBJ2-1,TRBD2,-,TGTGCCAGCAGCCAGGGACTAGCGGTCATCAGGGAGCAGTTCTTC,CASSQGLAVIREQFF
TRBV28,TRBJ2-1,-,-,TGTGCCAGCAGTTTATCCGGGAGAACCAATGAGCAGTTCTTC,CASSLSGRTNEQFF
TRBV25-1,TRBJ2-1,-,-,TGTGCCAGCAGTGATTCCCTCGGGAGAACACGGGATGAGCAGTTCTTC,CASSDSLGRTRDEQFF
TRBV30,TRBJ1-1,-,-,TGTGCCTGTCTGAGAGACACTGAAGCTTTCTTT,CACLRDTEAFF
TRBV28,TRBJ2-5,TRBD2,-,TGTGCCAGCAGTTCAGCGGGAGTAGGTCAAGAGACCCAGTACTTC,CASSSAGVGQETQYF
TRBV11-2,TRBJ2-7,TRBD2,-,TGTGCCAGCAGCTTAGAGACGGGGGGTTACGAGCAGTACTTC,CASSLETGGYEQYF
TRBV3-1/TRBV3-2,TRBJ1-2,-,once,TGTGCCAGCAGCCATGTCGATGGCTACACCTTC,CASSHVDGYTF
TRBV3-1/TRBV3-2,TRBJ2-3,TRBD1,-,TGTGCCAGCACTACAGGGGCCCAGCTCCTCGATACGCAGTATTTT,CASTTGAQLLDTQYF
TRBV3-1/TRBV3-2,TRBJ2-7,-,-,TGTGCCAGCAGCCGCGGGGCCCTCTACGAGCAGTACTTC,CASSRGALYEQYF
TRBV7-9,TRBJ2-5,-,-,TGTGCCAGCACCTTAGAGCAGACCCAGTACTTC,CASTLEQTQYF
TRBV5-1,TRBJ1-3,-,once,TGCGCCAGCAGCGGGACAATGGGAAACACCATATATTTT,CASSGTMGNTIYF
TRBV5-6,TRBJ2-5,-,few,TGTGCCAGCAGCCTTCGAACCTGGGGAGAAGAGACCCAGTACTTC,CASSLRTWGEETQYF
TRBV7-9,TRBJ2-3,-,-,TGTGCCAGCAGCTTAGTCTCTAGCACAGATACGCAGTATTTT,CASSLVSSTDTQYF
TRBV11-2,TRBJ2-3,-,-,TGTGCCAGCAGCTTAGTGATCGAGACAGATACGCAGTATTTT,CASSLVIETDTQYF
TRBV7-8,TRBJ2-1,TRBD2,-,TGTGCCAGCAGCCCCAGGACTAGCGGGAGATCCTACAATGAGCAGTTCTTC,CASSPRTSGRSYNEQFF
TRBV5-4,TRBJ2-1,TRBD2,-,TGTGCCAGCAGCTTGGTAGGTAGCGGGGTAGACAATGAGCAGTTCTTC,CASSLVGSGVDNEQFF
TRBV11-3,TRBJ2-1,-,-,TGTGCCAGCAGCTCCCTAGGGGCAAACAATGAGCAGTTCTTC,CASSSLGANNEQFF
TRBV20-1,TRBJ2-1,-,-,TGCAGTGCTAGTAGCCTTATAGCGGACTCCTACAATGAGCAGTTCTTC,CSASSLIADSYNEQFF
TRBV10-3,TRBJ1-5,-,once,TGTGCCATCAAACGTTCTGGAACGGGACAGCCCCAGCATTTT,CAIKRSGTGQPQHF
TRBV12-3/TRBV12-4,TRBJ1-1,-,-,TGTGCCAGCAGCCGGTCGGGGATCGGGCAAGCTTTCTTT,CASSRSGIGQAFF
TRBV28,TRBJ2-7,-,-,-,CASSSSGQGDEQYF
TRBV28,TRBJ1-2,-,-,TGTGCCAGCAGACCAGGGGTCGGCTATGGCTACACCTTC,CASRPGVGYGYTF
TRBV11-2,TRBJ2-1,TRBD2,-,TGTGCCAGCACCAAAGGGAGCGGGATCTACAATGAGCAGTTCTTC,CASTKGSGIYNEQFF
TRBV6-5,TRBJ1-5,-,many,TGTGCCAGCGTTACAGGGACATGGGGCAATCAGCCCCAGCATTTT,CASVTGTWGNQPQHF
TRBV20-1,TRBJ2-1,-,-,TGCAGTGCTCTTCCCGGGAATGAGCAGTTCTTC,CSALPGNEQFF